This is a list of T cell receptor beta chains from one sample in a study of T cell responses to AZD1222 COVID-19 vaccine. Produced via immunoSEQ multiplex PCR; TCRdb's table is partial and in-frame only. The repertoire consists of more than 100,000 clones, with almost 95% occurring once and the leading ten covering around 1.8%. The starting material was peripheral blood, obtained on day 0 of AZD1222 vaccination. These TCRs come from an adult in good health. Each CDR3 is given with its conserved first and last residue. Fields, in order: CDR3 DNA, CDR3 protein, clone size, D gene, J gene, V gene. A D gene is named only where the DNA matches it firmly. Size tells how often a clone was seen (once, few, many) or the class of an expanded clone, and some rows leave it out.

cdr3_nt: TGTGCCAGCAGAGCCGGGAGAGCGGCAACCTCCAGAGATACGCAGTATTTT
cdr3_aa: CASRAGRAATSRDTQYF
clone_size: .
d_call: .
j_call: TRBJ2-3
v_call: TRBV2

cdr3_nt: TGTGCCAGCAGCCTCCGGGACAGGGTCTACACTGAAGCTTTCTTT
cdr3_aa: CASSLRDRVYTEAFF
clone_size: .
d_call: TRBD1
j_call: TRBJ1-1
v_call: TRBV3-1/TRBV3-2

cdr3_nt: TGTGCCAGTAGTATACTGCTAGCGGGAGGGAGCGGGGAGCTGTTTTTT
cdr3_aa: CASSILLAGGSGELFF
clone_size: once
d_call: TRBD2
j_call: TRBJ2-2
v_call: TRBV19

cdr3_nt: TGTGCCAGCTCACCAGAGGTAGGGCCTAACTATGGCTACACCTTC
cdr3_aa: CASSPEVGPNYGYTF
clone_size: once
d_call: .
j_call: TRBJ1-2
v_call: TRBV18

cdr3_nt: TGTGCCACCAGTGACGGGGGACAGGGTCTCACAGATACGCAGTATTTT
cdr3_aa: CATSDGGQGLTDTQYF
clone_size: .
d_call: TRBD1
j_call: TRBJ2-3
v_call: TRBV24-1

cdr3_nt: TGTGCCAGCAGCGCCTACAGGAGCTCCTACAATGAGCAGTTCTTC
cdr3_aa: CASSAYRSSYNEQFF
clone_size: once
d_call: .
j_call: TRBJ2-1
v_call: TRBV11-3

cdr3_nt: TGCGCCAGCCGTACGCTTAACTATGGCTACACCTTC
cdr3_aa: CASRTLNYGYTF
clone_size: .
d_call: .
j_call: TRBJ1-2
v_call: TRBV5-1

cdr3_nt: TGTGCCAGCAGCTTATGGGGCGGGGTAAGGGAGACCCAGTACTTC
cdr3_aa: CASSLWGGVRETQYF
clone_size: .
d_call: .
j_call: TRBJ2-5
v_call: TRBV7-9

cdr3_nt: TGTGCCAGCAGTTGGGGATGGAGGACAGTAGACACTGAAGCTTTCTTT
cdr3_aa: CASSWGWRTVDTEAFF
clone_size: .
d_call: .
j_call: TRBJ1-1
v_call: TRBV6-5

cdr3_nt: TGTGCCAGCTCACCCCGGGGACAGGGCTCCTACGAGCAGTACTTC
cdr3_aa: CASSPRGQGSYEQYF
clone_size: .
d_call: TRBD1
j_call: TRBJ2-7
v_call: TRBV18